The entry below gives a single T cell receptor (beta chain) sequence along with its context. The treatment is: oral pan-JAK inhibitor, 5-10 mg twice daily. Germline V CDR1 and CDR2: MGHRA, YSYEKL. Between the trimmed V and J ends, which lost 3 bases and 5 bases, there was a span of 11 bases. The CDR3 is 14 residues long. The data are from a study of CD8+ T cells in alopecia areata. Extracted RNA was reverse transcribed into cDNA, the sequencing template. Method: immunoSEQ multiplex PCR; TCRdb's copy keeps in-frame clones and lacks some. Seen here are about 300,000 clones, more than 45% observed once, and the top ten hold around 1.8%.

The sequencing here drew on CD4+ T cells sorted from blood, taken at week 24, from a patient treated with tofacitinib. The chain is built from TRBV4-1 and TRBJ2-4; D perhaps matches TRBD1 (5 bases). This receptor was taken from a human donor with alopecia areata. For the CDR3, the DNA is TGCGCCAGCAGCCAGGACACTTATCAAAACATTCAGTACTTC. Translation gives CASSQDTYQNIQYF.